These 24 T cell receptor beta chains were sequenced from one sample in a study of blood T cell repertoires in COVID-19. This table comes from immunoSEQ multiplex PCR, and its TCRdb copy is limited to in-frame clones, with some not included. Counted here are 380,000 or so clones, 87% occurring once; the ten biggest clones make up 1.3%. The sequenced sample was PBMCs or T cells enriched from blood (not recorded which). The receptors were sampled from a man aged 30-40 years who had recovered from COVID-19.

This clone was observed a handful of times. This sample includes further DNA sequences coding for the same CDR3. The chain combines TRBV9 with TRBJ2-7; D possibly corresponds to TRBD1 (7 bases). CDR3 length equals 15 residues. Germline values: CDR1 SGDLS, CDR2 YYNGEE. Trimming removed 0 bases from V and 0 bases from J, with 10 bases in between. For the CDR3, the DNA is TGTGCCAGCAGCGTAGCAGGGGGGAGCTCCTACGAGCAGTACTTC. Translating it yields CASSVAGGSSYEQYF.

V usage is TRBV25-1 and J usage is TRBJ1-2; no definite D call. The CDR3 loop spans 13 amino acids. The V end was cut by 1 base, the J end by 6 bases, with 9 bases between. Germline loops: CDR1 MGHDK, CDR2 SYGVNS. Here the CDR3 DNA reads TGTGCCAGCAGTGAATTTCGTCGGGATGGCTACACCTTC. Protein: CASSEFRRDGYTF.

This clone occurred once. V gene TRBV5-1 combines with J gene TRBJ2-3; D ambiguous. The ends were cut back, 4 bases at V and 2 bases at J, with 8 bases in the middle. Per germline, CDR1 SGHRS and CDR2 YFSETQ. This CDR3 contains 13 residues. The CDR3 sequence: CASSLTYTDTQYF. CDR3 nucleotides: TGCGCCAGCAGCCTGACATACACAGATACGCAGTATTTT.

The chain couples TRBV6-5 to TRBJ1-4; D not resolved. Between the trimmed V and J ends, which lost 7 bases and 8 bases, there was a span of 14 bases. Germline V lookup: CDR1 MNHEY, CDR2 SVGAGI. The CDR3 extends over 13 amino acids. CDR3 amino acids: CASKDMVREKLFF. CDR3 nucleotides: TGTGCCAGCAAAGATATGGTACGGGAAAAACTGTTTTTT.

The chain is built from TRBV5-4 and TRBJ1-1; weak D call: TRBD1 (5 bases). Germline loops: CDR1 SGHNT, CDR2 YYREEE (reference sequence). V was trimmed by 2 bases and J by 4 bases, leaving 9 bases between them. This CDR3 contains 13 residues. CDR3 DNA: TGTGCCAGCAGCTTACGGCAGGGCACTGAAGCTTTCTTT. Translation: CASSLRQGTEAFF.

The chain recombines TRBV30 with TRBJ2-1; TRBD2 matches at 11 bases. CDR1 is GTSNPN and CDR2 is SVGIG in the germline V gene (reference sequence). This CDR3 spans 15 amino acids. The junction had 5 bases not matched to a gene; V was cut back by 3 bases and J by 4 bases. Written as DNA, the CDR3 is TGTGCCTGGAGGGAGGGGACTAGCGGATACAATGAGCAGTTCTTC. Protein: CAWREGTSGYNEQFF.

J is TRBJ1-4 and V is TRBV12-3 or TRBV12-4; 9 bases are a match to TRBD1. With 8 bases clipped from V and 6 bases from J, the junction kept 4 bases outside the gene matches. This CDR3 is built from 13 residues. The CDR3 spells CASRQGVDEKLFF. The CDR3, as DNA: TGTGCCAGCCGACAGGGGGTAGATGAAAAACTGTTTTTT.

The rearrangement uses TRBV7-2 and TRBJ1-5; tentative D call: TRBD1 (5 bases). This CDR3 comprises 15 residues. Germline CDR1 is SGHTA and CDR2 is FQGNSA. The V end was cut by 2 bases, the J end by 1 base, with 9 bases between. Here the CDR3 reads CASSLNWGSNQPQHF. CDR3 nucleotides: TGTGCCAGCAGCTTAAACTGGGGCAGCAATCAGCCCCAGCATTTT.

The rearrangement uses TRBV18 and TRBJ1-6; D not resolved. Trimming cost V 3 bases and J 3 bases, with 9 bases left between them. Germline values: CDR1 KGHSH, CDR2 LQKENI. The CDR3 runs 15 residues. DNA for the CDR3: TGTGCCAGCTCACCCCTAGGCCTCTATAATTCACCCCTCCACTTT. Its translation is CASSPLGLYNSPLHF.

The J gene is TRBJ1-2, the V gene TRBV28; D is undetermined. Trimming shortened V by 6 bases and J by 4 bases, and 15 bases separated the two germline ends. Germline CDR1 is MDHEN and CDR2 is SYDVKM. This CDR3 spans 14 amino acids. The CDR3 DNA reads TGTGCCAGCAGACCCAGACTGTCTCCCTATGGCTACACCTTC. It is translated as CASRPRLSPYGYTF.

The genes are TRBV6-2 or TRBV6-3 and TRBJ1-4; possible D gene TRBD1, 5 bases. Trimming removed 4 bases at V and 7 bases at J, with 13 bases between. Germline-derived CDR1 and CDR2 are MNHEY and SVGEGT. The CDR3 totals 14 residues. CDR3 DNA: TGTGCCAGCAGTTCACAACAGGTTCCTGAAAAACTGTTTTTT. Translated, it gives CASSSQQVPEKLFF.

A note on this clone: At one end, the junction sequence differs from germline, possibly due to a read error. This sequence joins TRBV14 and TRBJ1-2; TRBD1 aligns across 8 bases. CDR3 size: 14 residues. Looked up from germline, CDR1 is SGHDN and CDR2 is FVKESK. The CDR3 is CASSQVQGAGGYTF. Here the CDR3 DNA reads TGCGCCAGCAGCCAGGTGCAGGGGGCGGGAGGCTACACCTTC. The whole variable domain, filled in from reference TRBV14 and TRBJ1-2, reads EAGVTQFPSHSVIEKGQTVTLRCDPISGHDNLYWYRRVMGKEIKFLLHFVKESKQDESGMPNNRFLAERTGGTYSTLKVQPAELEDSGVYFCASSQVQGAGGYTFGSGTRLTVV.

The chain has TRBV27 and TRBJ2-1, with 10 bases lining up with TRBD1. V lost 6 bases, J lost 2 bases, and 4 bases stayed unmatched. CDR1 is MNHEY, CDR2 SMNVEV, per germline (reference sequence). This CDR3 contains 15 residues. The chain's CDR3 is CASRTGQGAYNEQFF. Written as DNA, the CDR3 is TGTGCCAGCAGAACTGGACAGGGGGCCTACAATGAGCAGTTCTTC.

This clone appeared once. This chain joins TRBV28 and TRBJ1-5; D uncertain. There are 15 residues in the CDR3. Trimming removed 5 bases at V and 0 bases at J, with 11 bases between. Per germline, CDR1 MDHEN and CDR2 SYDVKM. CDR3 nucleotide sequence: TGTGCCAGCAGTCCCCAGGTAGGTAGCAATCAGCCCCAGCATTTT. This gives the protein CASSPQVGSNQPQHF.

The chain joins TRBV6-5 to TRBJ2-7; D may be TRBD2 (6 bases). CDR3 length: 15 amino acids. Per the germline V gene, CDR1 is MNHEY and CDR2 is SVGAGI. Trimming took off 3 bases at V and 3 bases at J, with 15 bases between the two ends. In nucleotides, the CDR3 is TGTGCCAGCAGTTATTCGGGGGTTCCGTTCTACGAGCAGTACTTC. Its translation: CASSYSGVPFYEQYF.

The DNA of the CDR3 is TGTGCCATCAATAAAGACAGGGAATTGCGCGAGCAGTACTTC. Amino acids: CAINKDRELREQYF. The V gene is TRBV10-3, the J gene TRBJ2-7; 7 positions match TRBD1. Germline CDR1 is ENHRY and CDR2 is SYGVKD. The CDR3 is 14 amino acids. With V trimmed by 7 bases and J by 6 bases, 12 bases remained unmatched.

The chain has TRBV27 and TRBJ2-1, with 11 bases lining up with TRBD2. V was pared by 0 bases and J by 1 base, with 5 bases of the junction left unmatched. Germline V CDR1 and CDR2: MNHEY, SMNVEV (reference sequence). The CDR3 runs to 18 residues. The chain's CDR3 is CASSLSSGGAGSYNEQFF. The CDR3, as DNA: TGTGCCAGCAGTTTATCTAGCGGGGGGGCCGGTTCCTACAATGAGCAGTTCTTC.

The chain has TRBV7-2 and TRBJ1-5, with D unresolved. Trimming shortened V by 4 bases and J by 0 bases, and 7 bases separated the two germline ends. CDR1 is SGHTA and CDR2 is FQGNSA in the germline V gene. The CDR3 spans 14 residues. CDR3 sequence: CASSSLYSNQPQHF. The CDR3 DNA is TGTGCCAGCAGCTCCCTTTATAGCAATCAGCCCCAGCATTTT.

This clone was seen just once. The chain recombines TRBV30 with TRBJ1-1; TRBD1 might be the D (5 bases). The germline gives CDR1 GTSNPN, CDR2 SVGIG (reference sequence). This CDR3 contains 17 residues. V lost 0 bases, J lost 4 bases, and 21 bases lay in between. For the CDR3, the DNA is TGTGCCTGGAGTGTACGGGGGAGGTCTTTCCGTGGCACTGAAGCTTTCTTT. Its translation is CAWSVRGRSFRGTEAFF.

The chain is built from TRBV4-1 and TRBJ2-5; a weak D match, TRBD1 (6 bases). In germline, CDR1 is MGHRA, CDR2 YSYEKL. The CDR3 covers 15 residues. V was clipped by 0 bases and J by 3 bases, with 11 bases between them. CDR3 nucleotides: TGCGCCAGCAGCCAAGAAGGCAGGGGCGAAGAGACCCAGTACTTC. It translates to CASSQEGRGEETQYF.

V usage is TRBV5-4 and J usage is TRBJ2-7; D is unclear. The CDR3 totals 12 residues. The ends were cut back, 4 bases at V and 3 bases at J, with 8 bases in the middle. Germline V gene data show CDR1 as SGHNT and CDR2 as YYREEE (reference sequence). CDR3 protein: CASSAQNYEQYF. The CDR3 region has the DNA TGTGCCAGCAGCGCCCAGAACTACGAGCAGTACTTC.

The J gene is TRBJ1-1, the V gene TRBV5-1, with 9 bases matching TRBD1. The germline V gene encodes CDR1 SGHRS and CDR2 YFSETQ. The CDR3 contains 14 residues. With V trimmed by 5 bases and J by 6 bases, 8 bases remained unmatched. The CDR3 loop reads CASSSGQGIAEAFF. CDR3 in DNA: TGCGCCAGCAGTTCAGGACAGGGGATCGCTGAAGCTTTCTTT.

The V gene is TRBV5-1, the J gene TRBJ1-4, with D possibly TRBD1 on 5 matching bases. Trimming pared 0 bases from V and 0 bases from J, leaving 12 bases between. The CDR3 spans 17 residues. From germline, CDR1 is SGHRS and CDR2 YFSETQ. The CDR3 spells CASSLDGRVATNEKLFF. CDR3 DNA sequence: TGCGCCAGCAGCTTGGACGGCAGGGTTGCAACTAATGAAAAACTGTTTTTT.

This clone has more than one count but fewer than ten. The chain couples TRBV5-1 to TRBJ1-3; 8 bases are a match to TRBD1. The V and J ends lost 0 bases and 4 bases, in that order; junction bases with no gene match: 9. This CDR3 is 17 amino acids long. The germline V gene encodes CDR1 SGHRS and CDR2 YFSETQ. CDR3: CASSLEYNRGTGNTIYF. Here the CDR3 DNA reads TGCGCCAGCAGCTTGGAATATAACAGGGGGACAGGAAACACCATATATTTT.